This T cell receptor beta chain derives from a study of T-cell reconstitution after alpha-beta-depleted transplantation in children. A library of TCRbeta sequences, prepared with unique molecular identifiers, was generated. TCRdb reprocessed the PCR reads with MiXCR, giving one entry per CDR3 protein. In the table there are 530,000 or so distinct CDR3 sequences, over 25% of which are singletons. Study outcomes and limitations: The main origin of T-cell counts and diversity one year after transplant was newly produced T cells.

In the case of this clonotype: As yet, its antigen is unknown.

CDR1 and CDR2 from the germline V gene are ENHRY and SYGVKD. The CDR3 runs 11 residues. The V and J ends lost 11 bases and 6 bases respectively, with 11 bases between them. The chain couples TRBV10-3 to TRBJ2-1; D unresolved. The receptor was isolated from a boy under two years old with Wiskott-Aldrich syndrome, due to receive a stem cell transplant. This material consisted of PBMCs, taken before TCRalphabeta/CD19-depleted stem cell transplant. The CDR3 DNA reads as TGTGCCCTTTCCGGTGGCAATGAGCAGTTCTTC. Amino acids: CALSGGNEQFF.